The T cell receptor beta chain described here comes from a study of CD8 T cells in Susac syndrome. Whole-study findings and limits: The study conceded that its TCR sequencing and HLA analysis involved relatively few individuals.

With random hexamers, 0.5 to 1 ug RNA was reverse transcribed. Each CDR3 protein is one row after TCRdb ran MiXCR on the immunoSEQ multiplex PCR reads. This sample has about 210,000 distinct CDR3 sequences, with approximately 95% found just once. Looked up from germline, CDR1 is SGHVS and CDR2 is FQNEAQ. This CDR3 region has 16 residues. The V segment lost 4 bases and the J segment 2 bases; nucleotides outside the gene matches: 7. Sequencing targeted TCR beta in T cells from blood (CD8+ and CD4+). To note about this clonotype: Its target is unknown.

The clonotype was recovered from a human donor in good health. Specimen: CD4+ T cells from PBMCs. The chain joins TRBV7-8 to TRBJ1-5, with TRBD1 identical over 8 bases. The CDR3 reads CASSSSGGTGNQPQHF. The CDR3 DNA follows: TGTGCCAGCAGCTCGTCAGGGGGCACGGGCAATCAGCCCCAGCATTTT.